This entry features one TCR beta chain sequence. What it binds is not known. The record originates from a study of shared clonotypes between healthy human individuals. V lost 4 bases and J lost 5; bases outside the gene matches: 6. Germline-derived CDR1 and CDR2 are SEHNR and FQNEAQ (reference sequence). This CDR3 has 16 residues. The assay was carried out at the deep level. The genomic DNA of each subset was split evenly across several immunoSEQ plates. The protocol was immunoSEQ multiplex PCR, while the TCRdb copy is restricted to in-frame clones and leaves out a portion. The table shows 660,000 or so clones, with roughly 96% occurring only once. Terminally differentiated effector memory CD45RA+ cells were excluded by CCR7 positive selection of CD45RO-negative cells. Study results and limitations: Among a handful of donors, 4.5% to 5.5% of naive CD4 clonotypes were found in common.

The chain has TRBV7-9 and TRBJ2-1; 12 bases agree with TRBD2. The sample comprised naive CD8+ T cells sorted from blood. The receptor's source is a woman aged 30 to 39 in good health. The CDR3 DNA reads TGTGCCAGCAGCTCCTTACTAGCGGGAGGTAACAATGAGCAGTTCTTC. Protein product: CASSSLLAGGNNEQFF. The whole variable domain, filled in from reference TRBV7-9 and TRBJ2-1, reads DTGVSQNPRHKITKRGQNVTFRCDPISEHNRLYWYRQTLGQGPEFLTYFQNEAQLEKSRLLSDRFSAERPKGSFSTLEIQRTEQGDSAMYLCASSSLLAGGNNEQFFGPGTRLTVL.